Each of the 27 T cell receptor beta chains below was sequenced from the same sample in a study of blood T cell repertoires in COVID-19. Measured with immunoSEQ multiplex PCR; TCRdb has only the in-frame clones, and not every one. The table shows 200,000 or so clones, with roughly 79% occurring only once. The sequenced sample consisted of peripheral blood. The source is an elderly woman with COVID-19, enrolled during active disease.

The chain carries TRBV5-4 and TRBJ2-1; 8 bases are shared with TRBD1. Trimming at V came to 0 bases and at J to 2 bases, leaving 1 base not matched to a gene. The CDR3 has 15 residues. Per germline, CDR1 SGHNT and CDR2 YYREEE (reference sequence). CDR3 protein: CASSLGTGTYNEQFF. Written as DNA, the CDR3 is TGTGCCAGCAGCTTGGGGACAGGGACCTACAATGAGCAGTTCTTC.

This clone has just one count. V and J are TRBV5-6 and TRBJ2-3; 8 positions agree with TRBD1. The germline V gene has CDR1 SGHDT and CDR2 YYEEEE. There are 15 residues in the CDR3. The V segment lost 4 bases and the J segment 5 bases; nucleotides outside the gene matches: 9. The CDR3 region has the DNA TGTGCCAGCAGCGAAGGCCAGGGGGCTGTAGATACGCAGTATTTT. It specifies CASSEGQGAVDTQYF.

The rearrangement joins TRBV19 to TRBJ1-3; unclear D gene. The germline V and J ends were trimmed by 3 bases and 1 base, with 7 bases remaining between them. Germline CDR1 LNHDA, CDR2 SQIVND (reference sequence). The CDR3 contains 14 residues. The CDR3 protein is CASSIRSSGNTIYF. The CDR3 DNA sequence: TGTGCCAGTAGTATTCGGAGTTCTGGAAACACCATATATTTT.

The gene calls are TRBV3-1 (or the pseudogene TRBV3-2) and TRBJ2-3; no reliable D call. This CDR3 has 11 amino acids. V gave up 6 bases and J gave up 3 bases, with 4 bases separating them. The germline V gene has CDR1 LGHDT and CDR2 YNNKEL (reference sequence). The CDR3 DNA follows: TGTGCCAGCAGGCGTACAGATACGCAGTATTTT. Translated: CASRRTDTQYF.

CDR3 residues: CASSLRTSGRGYEQYF. The CDR3 coding sequence is TGTGCCAGCAGTTTACGTACTAGCGGGAGGGGCTACGAGCAGTACTTC. This chain uses TRBV27 with TRBJ2-7, with TRBD2 matching over 13 bases. The CDR3 is made up of 16 amino acids. Trimming cost V 2 bases and J 3 bases; bases outside gene matches: 4. CDR1 and CDR2 (germline): MNHEY, SMNVEV (reference sequence).

The chain employs TRBV27 and TRBJ2-2; 11 bases fit TRBD2. Trimming took 7 bases from V and 0 from J; bases not matched to a gene: 4. Germline V gives CDR1 MNHEY, CDR2 SMNVEV (reference sequence). The CDR3 contains 16 residues. The CDR3 region has the DNA TGTGCCAGCACGGGGACTAGCGGTACGAACACCGGGGAGCTGTTTTTT. Translating it yields CASTGTSGTNTGELFF.

V gene TRBV19 combines with J gene TRBJ1-2; TRBD1 matches 10 bases. The CDR3 covers 14 residues. Germline V gene data show CDR1 as LNHDA and CDR2 as SQIVND (reference sequence). With V trimmed by 9 bases and J by 5 bases, 9 bases remained unmatched. CDR3 sequence reads: CASIDRQGAYGYTF. The CDR3 DNA reads as TGTGCCAGCATTGACCGACAGGGGGCTTATGGCTACACCTTC. The whole variable domain, filled in from reference TRBV19 and TRBJ1-2, reads DGGITQSPKYLFRKEGQNVTLSCEQNLNHDAMYWYRQDPGQGLRLIYYSQIVNDFQKGDIAEGYSVSREKKESFPLTVTSAQKNPTAFYLCASIDRQGAYGYTFGSGTRLTVV.

With respect to this clone: The sample contains more than one DNA sequence encoding this CDR3. The rearrangement links TRBV19 to TRBJ1-2, with 7 bases aligning to TRBD1. The CDR3 contains 14 residues. With V trimmed by 2 bases and J by 4 bases, 4 bases remained unmatched. Germline CDR1 is LNHDA and CDR2 is SQIVND (reference sequence). This chain's CDR3 is CASSIRQGSYGYTF. CDR3 bases: TGTGCCAGTAGTATACGACAGGGAAGCTATGGCTACACCTTC.

The chain links TRBV2 to TRBJ2-7; tentative D call: TRBD2 (6 bases). Germline loops: CDR1 SNHLY, CDR2 FYNNEI. The V end was cut by 7 bases, the J end by 3 bases, with 10 bases between. The CDR3 totals 12 residues. The CDR3: CASKGRGYEQYF. In nucleotides, the CDR3 is TGTGCCAGCAAAGGGCGGGGCTACGAGCAGTACTTC. Full variable domain (missing parts from reference TRBV2 and TRBJ2-7): EPEVTQTPSHQVTQMGQEVILRCVPISNHLYFYWYRQILGQKVEFLVSFYNNEISEKSEIFDDQFSVERPDGSNFTLKIRSTKLEDSAMYFCASKGRGYEQYFGPGTRLTVT.

The genes are TRBV6-5 and TRBJ2-7; D possibly corresponds to TRBD2 (5 bases). The V end lost 0 bases, the J end lost 3 bases, and 12 bases lay between the germline ends. This CDR3 contains 15 residues. CDR1 and CDR2 (germline): MNHEY, SVGAGI. The CDR3 DNA follows: TGTGCCAGCAGTTACTCTGGGGAGACCGGCTACGAGCAGTACTTC. This translates into CASSYSGETGYEQYF.

This clone was detected once. The rearrangement uses TRBV7-2 and TRBJ2-1; TRBD2 agrees at 7 bases. This CDR3 has 15 residues. V was clipped by 7 bases and J by 3 bases; unmatched bases: 9. Germline assignment: CDR1 SGHTA and CDR2 FQGNSA. The CDR3 coding sequence is TGTGCCAGCACCTATCTAGCGGATTACTACAATGAGCAGTTCTTC. It is translated as CASTYLADYYNEQFF.

The V and J genes are TRBV6-2 or TRBV6-3 and TRBJ2-2, with D possibly being TRBD2 (5 bases). This CDR3 is 15 amino acids long. Germline lookup yields CDR1 MNHEY and CDR2 SVGEGT. V lost 0 bases and J lost 1, with 6 bases in between. CDR3 amino acids: CASSYSDWNTGELFF. CDR3 coding DNA: TGTGCCAGCAGTTACTCGGACTGGAACACCGGGGAGCTGTTTTTT.

The V call is TRBV28, the J call TRBJ2-7; TRBD2 aligns across 8 bases. CDR3 size: 13 residues. Germline V gene lookup returns CDR1 MDHEN and CDR2 SYDVKM. With V trimmed by 7 bases and J by 5 bases, 7 bases remained unmatched. This CDR3 reads CASKLSGRDEQYF. The CDR3 DNA is TGTGCCAGCAAATTAAGCGGGAGAGACGAGCAGTACTTC. Combining the CDR3 with reference TRBV28 and TRBJ2-7 gives the whole variable domain DVKVTQSSRYLVKRTGEKVFLECVQDMDHENMFWYRQDPGLGLRLIYFSYDVKMKEKGDIPEGYSVSREKKERFSLILESASTNQTSMYLCASKLSGRDEQYFGPGTRLTVT.

V and J are TRBV20-1 and TRBJ1-1, with D perhaps TRBD1 (6 bases). The ends were cut back, 8 bases at V and 11 bases at J, with 18 bases in the middle. In germline, CDR1 is DFQATT, CDR2 SNEGSKA (reference sequence). There are 11 residues in the CDR3. This chain's CDR3 is CSPLRGAAAFF. CDR3 DNA sequence: TGCAGTCCTCTGCGGGGGGCAGCGGCTTTCTTT.

The V and J genes are TRBV5-1 and TRBJ2-2; 8 nucleotides align to TRBD2. The J segment lost 3 bases and the V segment lost 1 base, leaving 5 bases of the junction unmatched. Germline V gene data show CDR1 as SGHRS and CDR2 as YFSETQ. The CDR3 length is 16 residues. The CDR3: CASSLSSGAYTGELFF. CDR3 nucleotides: TGCGCCAGCAGCTTGAGTAGCGGGGCATACACCGGGGAGCTGTTTTTT.

This chain connects TRBV19 to TRBJ2-7, with TRBD2 matching 12 bases. V trimming: 3 bases; J trimming: 5 bases; junction bases outside the gene matches: 5. The CDR3 sequence is 15 residues long. Looked up from germline, CDR1 is LNHDA and CDR2 is SQIVND (reference sequence). CDR3 in DNA: TGTGCCAGTAGTATTCTAGCGGGAGGGCATAACGAGCAGTACTTC. It translates to CASSILAGGHNEQYF.

This rearrangement joins TRBV5-1 to TRBJ2-3, with TRBD1 identical over 9 bases. Per the germline V gene, CDR1 is SGHRS and CDR2 is YFSETQ. This CDR3 is 15 amino acids long. After removal of 4 bases from V and 0 bases from J, the junction contained 3 bases not matched to a gene. This chain's CDR3 is CASSQGQGSTDTQYF. CDR3 sequence (DNA): TGCGCCAGCAGCCAGGGACAGGGAAGCACAGATACGCAGTATTTT.

This clone has just a few counts. The chain joins TRBV14 to TRBJ2-1, with TRBD2 identical over 7 bases. Germline loops: CDR1 SGHDN, CDR2 FVKESK. The CDR3 sequence is 15 residues long. V dropped 4 bases and J dropped 5; count of bases not matched to a gene: 8. CDR3 amino acids: CASSLSQGGDNEQFF. The DNA for the CDR3 is TGTGCCAGCAGCCTTTCCCAGGGAGGGGACAATGAGCAGTTCTTC.

V gene TRBV6-5 combines with J gene TRBJ2-7; 9 bases align to TRBD2. The CDR3 totals 15 residues. Germline trimming cut 4 bases from V and 4 bases from J; bases unmatched to any gene: 8. Per germline, CDR1 MNHEY and CDR2 SVGAGI. The CDR3 DNA is TGTGCCAGCAGTTCAATAGCGGGAGAACTTTACGAGCAGTACTTC. Translation gives CASSSIAGELYEQYF.

V gene TRBV27 combines with J gene TRBJ1-1, with 9 bases aligning to TRBD1. CDR3 length equals 14 residues. Losses at the gene ends were 5 bases for V and 3 bases for J; bases not matched to a gene: 4. The V gene's germline CDR1 is MNHEY and CDR2 SMNVEV (reference sequence). The CDR3 sequence is CASSRDRGYTEAFF. The CDR3 bases are TGTGCCAGCAGTCGCGACAGGGGGTACACTGAAGCTTTCTTT.

Only one count was recorded for this clone. V gene TRBV5-8 combines with J gene TRBJ2-7; TRBD2 matches 11 bases. The CDR3 has 15 amino acids. Germline V gives CDR1 SGHTS, CDR2 YDEGEE. V lost 2 bases to trimming and J lost 0 bases; unmatched junction nucleotides: 1. CDR3 coding DNA: TGTGCCAGCAGCTTCGGACTAGCGGGCTCCTACGAGCAGTACTTC. This translates into CASSFGLAGSYEQYF.

This rearrangement joins TRBV5-1 to TRBJ1-1, with 8 nucleotides matching TRBD1. This CDR3 has 14 residues. CDR1 SGHRS and CDR2 YFSETQ come from the germline V gene. V lost 6 bases and J lost 4; bases outside the gene matches: 8. This chain's CDR3 is CASTAGGAGTEAFF. In nucleotides, the CDR3 is TGCGCCAGCACCGCAGGGGGCGCGGGCACTGAAGCTTTCTTT.

The chain is built from TRBV9 and TRBJ1-2; 9 bases match TRBD1. The CDR3 has 14 residues. Germline CDR1 and CDR2: SGDLS and YYNGEE. V lost 3 bases, J lost 4 bases, and 4 bases stayed unmatched. The chain's CDR3 is CASSEGQGAYGYTF. As DNA, the CDR3 is TGTGCCAGCAGCGAGGGACAGGGTGCCTATGGCTACACCTTC. The full variable domain, in which reference TRBV9 and TRBJ1-2 provide the parts outside the CDR3, is DSGVTQTPKHLITATGQRVTLRCSPRSGDLSVYWYQQSLDQGLQFLIQYYNGEERAKGNILERFSAQQFPDLHSELNLSSLELGDSALYFCASSEGQGAYGYTFGSGTRLTVV.

The V gene is TRBV5-4, the J gene TRBJ2-3, with D perhaps matching TRBD2 (5 bases). The CDR3 spans 15 residues. Per germline, CDR1 SGHNT and CDR2 YYREEE (reference sequence). V was clipped by 4 bases and J by 2 bases, with 14 bases between them. The CDR3 is CASSARTFYTDTQYF. The CDR3 nucleotides read TGTGCCAGCAGCGCTAGGACTTTCTACACAGATACGCAGTATTTT.

The V and J genes are TRBV19 and TRBJ1-2; possible D gene TRBD1, 5 bases. The CDR3 is 12 residues long. V lost 9 bases to trimming and J lost 7 bases, with 15 bases between them. The germline CDR1 and CDR2 sequences are LNHDA and SQIVND (reference sequence). The CDR3: CASAQEPAGYTF. CDR3 coding DNA: TGTGCCAGCGCACAGGAACCGGCTGGCTACACCTTC.

This chain links TRBV5-1 with TRBJ2-2; the D gene is possibly TRBD2 (5 bases). CDR1 and CDR2 (germline): SGHRS, YFSETQ. The CDR3 has 16 residues. The V end was cut by 1 base, the J end by 4 bases, with 14 bases between. This CDR3 reads CASSLRPGLGTGELFF. In DNA, the CDR3 is TGCGCCAGCAGCTTGCGACCGGGATTGGGCACCGGGGAGCTGTTTTTT.

The chain carries TRBV4-1 and TRBJ2-7, with 11 bases fitting TRBD1. V shed 3 bases and J 1 base; nucleotides not matched to a gene: 5. There are 16 residues in the CDR3. From germline, CDR1 is MGHRA and CDR2 YSYEKL. The CDR3 DNA is TGCGCCAGCAGCCATCCGGGACAGGGGGTTTCCTACGAGCAGTACTTC. Residues: CASSHPGQGVSYEQYF.